The T cell receptor (beta chain) described here comes from a study of T cells after yellow fever vaccination. Whole-study findings and limits: The study noted that FACS-sorted repertoires could contain abundant clonotypes contaminating from the bulk population.

Concerning this clonotype itself: No antigen is known for it.

TCRdb itself ran the 5' RACE reads through MiXCR, one entry per CDR3 protein. The profile shows around 590,000 distinct CDR3 sequences, 10% to 15% of them singletons. V dropped 4 bases and J dropped 5; count of bases not matched to a gene: 5. Germline assignment: CDR1 SGHRS and CDR2 YFSETQ. CDR3 length equals 14 residues. V and J are TRBV5-1 and TRBJ2-5, with 10 bases matching TRBD2. This sample comprised PBMCs, obtained on the day of the yellow fever booster vaccination. This receptor was identified in a young man who received the YFV17D yellow fever vaccine. The CDR3 nucleotides are TGCGCCAGCAGCGGGGGACTAGCGTTGGAGACCCAGTACTTC. It encodes CASSGGLALETQYF.